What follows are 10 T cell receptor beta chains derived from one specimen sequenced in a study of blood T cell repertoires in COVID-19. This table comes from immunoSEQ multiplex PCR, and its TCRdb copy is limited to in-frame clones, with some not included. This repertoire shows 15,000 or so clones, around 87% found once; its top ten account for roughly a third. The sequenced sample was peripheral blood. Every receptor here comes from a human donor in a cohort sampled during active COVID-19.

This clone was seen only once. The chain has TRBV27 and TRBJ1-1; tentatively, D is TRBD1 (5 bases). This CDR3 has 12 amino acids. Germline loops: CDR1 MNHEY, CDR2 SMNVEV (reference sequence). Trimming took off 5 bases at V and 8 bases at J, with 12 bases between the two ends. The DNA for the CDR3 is TGTGCCAGCAGTCTCGCGGGGGGGGAAGCTTTCTTT. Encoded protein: CASSLAGGEAFF.

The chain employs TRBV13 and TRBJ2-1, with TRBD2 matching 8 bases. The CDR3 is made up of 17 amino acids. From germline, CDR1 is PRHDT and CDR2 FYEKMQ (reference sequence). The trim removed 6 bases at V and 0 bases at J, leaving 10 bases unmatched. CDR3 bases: TGTGCCAGCAGTACGACTAGCGCGAGATTCTCCTACAATGAGCAGTTCTTC. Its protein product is CASSTTSARFSYNEQFF.

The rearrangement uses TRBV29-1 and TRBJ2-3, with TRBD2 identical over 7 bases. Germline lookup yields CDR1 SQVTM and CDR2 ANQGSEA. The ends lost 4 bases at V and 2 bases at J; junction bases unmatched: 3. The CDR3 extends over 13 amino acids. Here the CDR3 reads CSVGGGDTDTQYF. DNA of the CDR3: TGCAGCGTTGGGGGGGGAGACACAGATACGCAGTATTTT.

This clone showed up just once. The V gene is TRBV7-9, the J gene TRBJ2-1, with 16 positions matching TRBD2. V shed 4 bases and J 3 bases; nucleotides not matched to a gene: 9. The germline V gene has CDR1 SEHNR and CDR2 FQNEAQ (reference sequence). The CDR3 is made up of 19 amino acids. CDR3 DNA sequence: TGTGCCAGCAGCTCTACGGGACTAGCGGGAGGGTCAGTCTACAATGAGCAGTTCTTC. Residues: CASSSTGLAGGSVYNEQFF.

CDR3 nucleotide sequence: TGCGCCAGCAGCCGTCGGGGAGCCGAAGAGACCCAGTACTTC. This sequence encodes CASSRRGAEETQYF. This rearrangement joins TRBV5-1 to TRBJ2-5; TRBD2 might be the D (5 bases). Germline V gene lookup returns CDR1 SGHRS and CDR2 YFSETQ. The CDR3 runs to 14 residues. The V and J ends lost 4 bases and 3 bases respectively, with 13 bases between them. Filled out from reference TRBV5-1 and TRBJ2-5, the complete variable domain reads KAGVTQTPRYLIKTRGQQVTLSCSPISGHRSVSWYQQTPGQGLQFLFEYFSETQRNKGNFPGRFSGRQFSNSRSEMNVSTLELGDSALYLCASSRRGAEETQYFGPGTRLLVL.

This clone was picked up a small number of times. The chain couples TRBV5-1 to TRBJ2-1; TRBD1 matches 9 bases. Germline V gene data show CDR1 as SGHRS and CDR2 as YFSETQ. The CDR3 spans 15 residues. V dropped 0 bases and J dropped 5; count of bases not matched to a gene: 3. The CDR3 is CASSLAGQGNNEQFF. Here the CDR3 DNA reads TGCGCCAGCAGCTTGGCGGGACAGGGTAACAATGAGCAGTTCTTC.

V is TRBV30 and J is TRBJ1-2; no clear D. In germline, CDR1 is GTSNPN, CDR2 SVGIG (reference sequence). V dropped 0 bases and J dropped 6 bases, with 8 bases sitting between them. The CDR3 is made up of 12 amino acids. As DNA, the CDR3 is TGTGCCTGGAGTGTCACTTCCCATGGCTACACCTTC. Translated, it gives CAWSVTSHGYTF.

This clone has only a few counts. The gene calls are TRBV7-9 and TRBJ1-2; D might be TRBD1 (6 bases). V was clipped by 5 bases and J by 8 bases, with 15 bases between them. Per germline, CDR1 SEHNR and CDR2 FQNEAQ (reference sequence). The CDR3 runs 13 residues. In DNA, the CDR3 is TGTGCCAGCAGCCGCACAGGGCCTGGAGGCTACACCTTC. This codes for CASSRTGPGGYTF.

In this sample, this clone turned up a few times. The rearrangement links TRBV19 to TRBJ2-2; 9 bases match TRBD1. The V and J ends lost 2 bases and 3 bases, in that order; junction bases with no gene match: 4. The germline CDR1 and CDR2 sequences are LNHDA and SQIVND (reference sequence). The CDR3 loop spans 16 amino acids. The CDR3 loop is CASSIRRTGDTGELFF. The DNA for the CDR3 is TGTGCCAGTAGTATAAGGCGGACAGGGGACACCGGGGAGCTGTTTTTT.

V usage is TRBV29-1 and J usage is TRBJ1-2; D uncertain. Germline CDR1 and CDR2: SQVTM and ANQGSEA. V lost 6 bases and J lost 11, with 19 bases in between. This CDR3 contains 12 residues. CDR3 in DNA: TGCAGCGTCCGACACAGCGACTCGGGGTACACCTTC. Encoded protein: CSVRHSDSGYTF.